This T cell receptor beta chain was identified during a study of blood T cell repertoires in COVID-19 (dated by TCRdb to about 2020). Regarding the study in general: Collaborator samples came from the United States, Italy and Spain and covered acute and convalescent phases of COVID-19. The material from the prospective study consisted of cDNA or gDNA derived from T cells, B-cell-depleted T cells, or PBMCs. Subjects who had been exposed to COVID-19, were actively infected with it, or had recovered from it provided the deeply sampled blood TCRbeta repertoires that made up the dataset. A freely available public database, intended as a resource for researchers studying the immune response to SARS-CoV-2, is where the repertoires were released. The samples were drawn from the first 160 participants of the ongoing ImmuneRACE study and from 1,254 subjects provided by 6 global collaborators. A de-identified subject ID, COVID-19 status, age in years and sex were almost always included in the sample metadata. Where available, HLA class I and class II types were taken from metadata supplied by the sample provider and were not determined by assay-based typing. Broad study findings and their caveats: Clinical and demographic metadata were provided uncurated, with the amount varying by source and participant.

CDR1 and CDR2 (KGHSH, LQKENI) derive from the germline V gene. The CDR3 sequence holds 15 residues, the cysteine and phenylalanine included. Left in the record is the CDR3 DNA by itself, 45 bases read in frame from the first base. Relative to germline, V is missing 4 bases and J is missing 6 bases, with 8 bases of the junction outside any gene match. The immunoSEQ Assay, a bias-controlled multiplex PCR, was used to amplify TCRbeta CDR3 regions from genomic DNA. In the authors' own workflow: The number of nucleated cells in each sample was estimated from the amplification of reference gene primers within the assay. Sequence reads were collapsed and filtered to measure the absolute abundance of every unique TCRbeta CDR3 rearrangement. For each sample, productive Simpson clonality was calculated as the square root of Simpson's diversity index over productive rearrangements. This immuneACCESS table, as held by TCRdb, lists in-frame sequences with V and J called but not all clones. Of the missing ones, under half trace to an unresolved V gene in checked studies; the others have no known cause. V, J and clone size derive from that table, while D and trimming were established from the DNA sequence. Within this sample are approximately 120,000 clones, with around 88% of them counted one time only. The ten largest clones take up about 17% of the sample.

This clone has only one observation. What this receptor recognizes is not known. No qualities accompany the bases; no much larger clone lies one base away. Another Seattle source contributed samples from volunteer blood donors who had recovered from COVID-19. The collaborating institutions used their own protocols to collect whole blood in K2EDTA tubes. Collaborator samples were shipped for TCRbeta analysis as frozen whole blood, isolated PBMCs, or DNA extracted from either sample type. Material for sequencing was peripheral blood. The sequence joins TRBV18 to TRBJ1-1; TRBD1 matches 10 bases in the middle. This sequence originates from a woman aged 50 to 60 who had recovered from COVID-19. The CDR3 here reads CASSQGGTGEAEAFF. The DNA sequence is TGTGCCAGCTCACAAGGTGGGACAGGGGAGGCTGAAGCTTTCTTT.